This T cell receptor (beta chain) was observed in a study of post-analysis software for immune sequencing data. In the study overall: Secondary progressive, relapsing-remitting and progressive-relapsing multiple sclerosis were among the included disease courses.

Comment on this clonotype: What it binds is unknown.

V lost 7 bases and J lost 6; bases outside the gene matches: 8. Germline V CDR1 and CDR2: MGHDK, SYGVNS. The CDR3 loop spans 13 amino acids. Notes on the study in general: Comparison of patients with controls showed about 5 TRBV segments more frequent in patients, TRBV5-6, TRBV5-1 and TRBV20-1 among them. Samples from one preparation batch, clustered by F measure, grouped strongly together. Controls showed significantly higher normalized Chao1 diversity than did multiple sclerosis patients.

Unique-molecular-identifier-tagged TCR beta cDNA libraries were used. T cells, about 0.85 to 11 million of them, yielded roughly 470,000 cDNA molecules. TCRdb fed the PCR reads into MiXCR, producing one record per CDR3 protein. The repertoire consists of 650,000 to 900,000 distinct CDR3 sequences, with more than 45% occurring once and the leading ten covering roughly 4.5%. The chain uses TRBV25-1 and TRBJ1-1, with 7 bases aligning to TRBD1. Source material: blood. The sequence came from a girl aged 10 to 17 with multiple sclerosis. This CDR3 reads CASNFGTGAEAFF. In DNA form, the CDR3 reads TGTGCCAGCAATTTCGGAACAGGGGCTGAAGCTTTCTTT.